The 30 T cell receptor beta chains presented below share a single source sample, sequenced in a study of blood T cell repertoires in COVID-19. Sequenced by immunoSEQ multiplex PCR; TCRdb stores in-frame clones only, minus some. The table lists 95,000 to 100,000 clones, 70% to 85% of them singletons, with 10% in the top ten. Sequencing used peripheral blood. All receptors derive from a man aged 65-85 years with acute or convalescent COVID-19.

The chain is built from TRBV11-3 and TRBJ2-7; TRBD1 agrees at 9 bases. CDR3 size: 14 residues. V gave up 3 bases and J gave up 3 bases; unmatched junction bases: 3. Germline CDR1 reads SGHNT; CDR2 reads YENEEA. In DNA, the CDR3 is TGTGCCAGCAGCTTCGGGACAGGGAACTACGAGCAGTACTTC. Amino acids: CASSFGTGNYEQYF.

This clone was seen once. V gene TRBV27 combines with J gene TRBJ2-7, with TRBD1 identical over 7 bases. V shed 1 base and J 0 bases; nucleotides not matched to a gene: 3. The CDR3 length is 15 residues. From germline, CDR1 is MNHEY and CDR2 SMNVEV (reference sequence). CDR3 amino acids: CASSLWAGGSYEQYF. The CDR3 region has the DNA TGTGCCAGCAGTTTATGGGCAGGGGGCTCCTACGAGCAGTACTTC.

The V call is TRBV19, the J call TRBJ2-1, with TRBD2 matching 7 bases. The V segment lost 3 bases and the J segment 2 bases; nucleotides outside the gene matches: 7. CDR1 is LNHDA and CDR2 is SQIVND in the germline V gene (reference sequence). The CDR3 runs to 16 residues. CDR3 in amino acids: CASSITSAPAYNEQFF. The CDR3 DNA reads as TGTGCCAGTAGTATCACTAGCGCTCCGGCCTACAATGAGCAGTTCTTC.

The V gene is TRBV30, the J gene TRBJ1-6; D unresolved. Germline loops: CDR1 GTSNPN, CDR2 SVGIG (reference sequence). V dropped 3 bases and J dropped 0 bases, with 6 bases sitting between them. The CDR3 extends over 14 amino acids. CDR3 in amino acids: CAWRRSSYNSPLHF. Written as DNA, the CDR3 is TGTGCCTGGAGACGGAGCTCCTATAATTCACCCCTCCACTTT.

The table lists this clone with a few counts. The chain uses TRBV3-1 (or the pseudogene TRBV3-2) and TRBJ2-5; D perhaps matches TRBD2 (6 bases). The germline V gene encodes CDR1 LGHDT and CDR2 YNNKEL (reference sequence). Trimming removed 2 bases from V and 2 bases from J, with 9 bases in between. CDR3 length: 14 residues. The CDR3, as DNA: TGTGCCAGCAGCCAATTGCGGGGACAAGAGACCCAGTACTTC. Its protein product is CASSQLRGQETQYF.

The V call is TRBV1, the J call TRBJ2-5; the table's TRBD2 call for D was not verified on the DNA. TRBV1 is a pseudogene. The CDR3 extends over 19 amino acids. The CDR3, as DNA: TGCACCAGCAGCCAAGAAGAGAAAGCCCCTAGCGCACTCAGGGAGACCCAGTACTTC. Its translation is CTSSQEEKAPSALRETQYF.

The chain couples TRBV12-3 or TRBV12-4 to TRBJ2-1; TRBD1 agrees at 7 bases. The CDR3 sequence is 13 residues long. The V gene end was trimmed by 3 bases and the J gene end by 8 bases; junction bases not matched to a gene: 4. The CDR3 reads CASSFGTGDEQFF. DNA for the CDR3: TGTGCCAGCAGTTTTGGCACAGGGGATGAGCAGTTCTTC.

About this clone itself: One end of the junction does not line up with germline, which may come from a read error. Other DNA sequences from this sample encode an identical CDR3 as well. The chain carries TRBV5-1 and TRBJ2-3; 7 bases agree with TRBD2. Germline loops: CDR1 SGHRS, CDR2 YFSETQ. The CDR3 sequence is 16 residues long. Here the CDR3 DNA reads TGTGCCAGCAGCACCGGACTAGTGGGTAGCACAGATACGCAGTATTTT. This codes for CASSTGLVGSTDTQYF.

The J gene is TRBJ1-2, the V gene TRBV11-2; no definite D call. Germline CDR1 SGHAT, CDR2 FQNNGV. This CDR3 region has 13 residues. Trimming pared 5 bases from V and 4 bases from J, leaving 11 bases between. CDR3 nucleotide sequence: TGTGCCAGCAGCCCGATGCCTAGCTATGGCTACACCTTC. Residues: CASSPMPSYGYTF.

This clone occurred a few times. The chain carries TRBV4-2 and TRBJ1-3; tentative D call: TRBD1 (5 bases). Germline assignment: CDR1 LGHNA and CDR2 YNFKEQ. V lost 5 bases and J lost 4, with 15 bases in between. This CDR3 comprises 15 residues. The CDR3 loop reads CASSSRTLGGNTIYF. The DNA of the CDR3 is TGTGCCAGCAGCTCTCGGACACTTGGAGGAAACACCATATATTTT.

V gene TRBV5-4 combines with J gene TRBJ2-1; the match to TRBD2 covers 7 bases. The CDR3 is made up of 16 amino acids. V was pared by 5 bases and J by 4 bases, with 12 bases of the junction left unmatched. In germline, CDR1 is SGHNT, CDR2 YYREEE (reference sequence). This CDR3 is CASRPSLASKYNEQFF. CDR3 DNA sequence: TGTGCCAGCAGGCCATCACTAGCGAGCAAATACAATGAGCAGTTCTTC.

The chain couples TRBV28 to TRBJ1-1, with TRBD1 matching over 8 bases. The V gene end was trimmed by 4 bases and the J gene end by 0 bases; junction bases not matched to a gene: 13. There are 18 residues in the CDR3. CDR1 MDHEN and CDR2 SYDVKM come from the germline V gene. This CDR3 reads CASSSSGGAVGLNTEAFF. The CDR3 bases are TGTGCCAGCAGTTCCTCAGGGGGCGCGGTAGGATTGAACACTGAAGCTTTCTTT.

V gene TRBV7-2 combines with J gene TRBJ2-7; tentative D call: TRBD2 (5 bases). V dropped 2 bases and J dropped 5 bases, with 19 bases sitting between them. CDR1 and CDR2 from the germline V gene are SGHTA and FQGNSA. The CDR3 consists of 16 residues. The CDR3 sequence is CASSLFAGSRRHEQYF. The CDR3 DNA reads TGTGCCAGCAGCTTATTCGCGGGCTCGAGGCGCCACGAGCAGTACTTC.

This chain uses TRBV29-1 with TRBJ2-3, with 7 bases lining up with TRBD1. The germline V gene has CDR1 SQVTM and CDR2 ANQGSEA. With V trimmed by 6 bases and J by 0 bases, 18 bases remained unmatched. The CDR3 length is 18 residues. CDR3 bases: TGCAGCGTCGGACCTTTAATTACAGGGGCTCCTAGCACAGATACGCAGTATTTT. Translating it yields CSVGPLITGAPSTDTQYF.

This clone appeared a single time. The rearrangement uses TRBV2 and TRBJ2-2; D gene unclear. The ends were cut back, 2 bases at V and 3 bases at J, with 4 bases in the middle. From germline, CDR1 is SNHLY and CDR2 FYNNEI. The length of the CDR3 is 13 residues. CDR3 nucleotides: TGTGCCAGCAGTGAACAGTACACCGGGGAGCTGTTTTTT. Its protein is CASSEQYTGELFF.

The rearrangement links TRBV4-1 to TRBJ2-5; TRBD1 might be the D (7 bases). This CDR3 is 18 amino acids long. Germline CDR1 reads MGHRA; CDR2 reads YSYEKL. Trimming removed 0 bases at V and 5 bases at J, with 22 bases between. Here the CDR3 DNA reads TGCGCCAGCAGCCAAGAGGTGGGGTCACAGGGGAGGACGGAGACCCAGTACTTC. This codes for CASSQEVGSQGRTETQYF.

The V call is TRBV6-1, the J call TRBJ2-3, with a possible D match to TRBD2 (6 bases). The V end lost 3 bases, the J end lost 5 bases, and 12 bases lay between the germline ends. The germline V gene has CDR1 MNHNS and CDR2 SASEGT. CDR3 length equals 14 residues. Written as DNA, the CDR3 is TGTGCCAGCAGTGAGCGGGGCAGCGGAGATACGCAGTATTTT. Translation gives CASSERGSGDTQYF.

This chain links TRBV6-1 with TRBJ1-1; no definite D call. The germline V gene encodes CDR1 MNHNS and CDR2 SASEGT. This CDR3 is built from 12 residues. The germline V and J ends were trimmed by 7 bases and 4 bases, with 10 bases remaining between them. The CDR3 is CASNGKGTEAFF. CDR3 nucleotides: TGTGCCAGCAACGGGAAAGGCACTGAAGCTTTCTTT.

The J gene is TRBJ2-1, the V gene TRBV27; 11 nucleotides match TRBD2. The CDR3 extends over 17 amino acids. The germline CDR1 and CDR2 sequences are MNHEY and SMNVEV (reference sequence). Unmatched junction bases numbered 10, after V lost 2 bases and J lost 7 bases. The CDR3 coding sequence is TGTGCCAGCAGTTTACGAACTAGCGGGAGTAGGAGAAATGAGCAGTTCTTC. It specifies CASSLRTSGSRRNEQFF.

This clone has a single count. This chain connects TRBV5-1 to TRBJ2-5; 9 bases line up with TRBD2. This CDR3 comprises 16 residues. The trim removed 0 bases at V and 4 bases at J, leaving 7 bases unmatched. Germline values: CDR1 SGHRS, CDR2 YFSETQ. The chain's CDR3 is CASSLGPAGGGETQYF. The CDR3 DNA reads TGCGCCAGCAGCTTGGGTCCAGCGGGGGGCGGAGAGACCCAGTACTTC.

The chain combines TRBV7-2 with TRBJ1-2; 8 positions agree with TRBD1. Germline CDR1 reads SGHTA; CDR2 reads FQGNSA. V lost 5 bases, J lost 4 bases, and 9 bases stayed unmatched. CDR3 length equals 15 residues. CDR3 amino acids: CASSVSQGASYGYTF. The CDR3 bases are TGTGCCAGCAGCGTCTCGCAGGGGGCTAGCTATGGCTACACCTTC.

The chain combines TRBV6-5 with TRBJ1-1; D gene uncertain. Germline CDR1 reads MNHEY; CDR2 reads SVGAGI. The V end lost 3 bases, the J end lost 7 bases, and 9 bases lay between the germline ends. The CDR3 consists of 12 residues. CDR3 amino acids: CASSYVGGEAFF. In DNA, the CDR3 is TGTGCCAGCAGTTATGTCGGCGGTGAAGCTTTCTTT.

DNA of the CDR3: TGTGCCAGCAGCTTAGCCAGGACAGGGTCAAACACCGGGGAGCTGTTTTTT. Translation: CASSLARTGSNTGELFF. The chain carries TRBV7-9 and TRBJ2-2; TRBD1 agrees at 8 bases. CDR3 size: 17 residues. The germline V gene encodes CDR1 SEHNR and CDR2 FQNEAQ (reference sequence). Trimming at V came to 0 bases and at J to 2 bases, leaving 5 bases not matched to a gene.

This clone was detected a few times. V gene TRBV7-8 combines with J gene TRBJ1-1; the D gene is possibly TRBD1 (6 bases). Germline CDR1 and CDR2: SGHVS and FQNEAQ. The V end lost 4 bases, the J end lost 7 bases, and 19 bases lay between the germline ends. This CDR3 is built from 15 residues. CDR3 nucleotides: TGTGCCAGCAGCTCCCGCCCAGTTGGGGGCTATGAAGCTTTCTTT. This sequence encodes CASSSRPVGGYEAFF. Variable domain in full (rest from reference TRBV7-8 and TRBJ1-1): GAGVSQSPRYKVAKRGQDVALRCDPISGHVSLFWYQQALGQGPEFLTYFQNEAQLDKSGLPSDRFFAERPEGSVSTLKIQRTQQEDSAVYLCASSSRPVGGYEAFFGQGTRLTVV.

This clone was picked up one time. The chain combines TRBV28 with TRBJ1-5, with 7 bases that match TRBD1. Trimming cost V 5 bases and J 11 bases; bases outside gene matches: 3. Germline V gene sequence: CDR1 MDHEN, CDR2 SYDVKM. The CDR3 is made up of 11 amino acids. The CDR3 loop reads CASSDDRAQHF. In DNA form, the CDR3 reads TGTGCCAGCAGTGATGACAGGGCCCAGCATTTT.

The table lists this clone with a few counts. The chain is built from TRBV3-1 (or the pseudogene TRBV3-2) and TRBJ2-4; 12 bases agree with TRBD2. Germline CDR1 is LGHDT and CDR2 is YNNKEL (reference sequence). The CDR3 covers 17 residues. Trimming took 1 base from V and 8 from J; bases not matched to a gene: 9. The CDR3 DNA sequence: TGTGCCAGCAGCCAAGGGGCTAGCGGGGGGGCCTGGGACATTCAGTACTTC. Protein sequence: CASSQGASGGAWDIQYF.

This chain links TRBV19 with TRBJ1-5, with 10 bases identical to TRBD1. In germline, CDR1 is LNHDA, CDR2 SQIVND (reference sequence). The CDR3 totals 14 residues. J lost 7 bases, V lost 8 bases, and 8 bases had no gene match. This CDR3 reads CASHTGTGAQPQHF. The CDR3 DNA reads TGTGCCAGTCATACCGGGACAGGGGCCCAGCCCCAGCATTTT.

V gene TRBV18 combines with J gene TRBJ1-2; no clear D. This CDR3 has 14 amino acids. CDR1 is KGHSH, CDR2 LQKENI, per germline. Trimming pared 8 bases from V and 7 bases from J, leaving 20 bases between. The CDR3 DNA sequence: TGTGCCAGCGCGGCGGGAACCCAATCTGGTGGCTACACCTTC. As protein: CASAAGTQSGGYTF.

The V call is TRBV20-1, the J call TRBJ2-7; weak D call: TRBD2 (6 bases). Deletions cut 3 bases from V and 6 bases from J, with 12 bases between. Germline loops: CDR1 DFQATT, CDR2 SNEGSKA (reference sequence). The CDR3 has 12 residues. CDR3 bases: TGCAGTGCTAGTTTTGGGGGGTTCGAGCAGTACTTC. This encodes CSASFGGFEQYF.

This sequence joins TRBV18 and TRBJ2-3; a weak D match, TRBD2 (7 bases). The CDR3 has 14 residues. V was shortened by 0 bases and J by 6 bases, with 10 bases between the two germline ends. The germline V gene encodes CDR1 KGHSH and CDR2 LQKENI. CDR3 nucleotides: TGTGCCAGCTCACCACCGGGGGGGCGGGATACGCAGTATTTT. This sequence encodes CASSPPGGRDTQYF. Filled out from reference TRBV18 and TRBJ2-3, the complete variable domain reads NAGVMQNPRHLVRRRGQEARLRCSPMKGHSHVYWYRQLPEEGLKFMVYLQKENIIDESGMPKERFSAEFPKEGPSILRIQQVVRGDSAAYFCASSPPGGRDTQYFGPGTRLTVL.